This TCR beta chain was identified in a study of cytomegalovirus exposure and HLA in healthy donors. In the study overall: The 120 or so validation repertoires were reported in a later analysis to have been generated on the same platform as the 666 first-cohort repertoires.

Data came from immunoSEQ multiplex PCR; TCRdb stores just in-frame clones and leaves some out. The data contain roughly 250,000 clones, approximately 83% of them seen just once; the ten biggest clones take up 1% to 1.5%. Whole-study findings and limits: Most TCR sequences proved rare, with some public TCRs found in many donors.

The CDR3 length is 13 residues. Germline V gene data show CDR1 as MNHNS and CDR2 as SASEGT. Losses at the gene ends were 6 bases for V and 6 bases for J; bases not matched to a gene: 0. These donors were members of the roughly 110-subject validation cohort, a group separate from the roughly 670-subject first cohort. Of note for this clone: The antigen remains unidentified.

The specimen sequenced was PBMCs. The TCR originated in a woman aged 25 to 39 in good health and CMV-seropositive. The chain carries TRBV6-1 and TRBJ2-1; 12 bases match TRBD2. CDR3 DNA: TGTGCCAGCAGGACTAGCGGGAGCAATGAGCAGTTCTTC. Residues: CASRTSGSNEQFF.